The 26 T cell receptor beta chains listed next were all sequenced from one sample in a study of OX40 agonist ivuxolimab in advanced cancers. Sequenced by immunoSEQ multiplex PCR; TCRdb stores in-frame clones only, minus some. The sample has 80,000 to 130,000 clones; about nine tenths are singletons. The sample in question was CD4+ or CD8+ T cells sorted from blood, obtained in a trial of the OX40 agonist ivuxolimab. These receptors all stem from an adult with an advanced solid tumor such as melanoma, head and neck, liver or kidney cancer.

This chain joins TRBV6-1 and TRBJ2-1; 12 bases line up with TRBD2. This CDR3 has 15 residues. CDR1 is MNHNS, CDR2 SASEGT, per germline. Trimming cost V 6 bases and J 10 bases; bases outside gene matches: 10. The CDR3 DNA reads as TGTGCCAGCAGAGTTCTAGCGGGAGGGCCGGTCGAGCAGTTCTTC. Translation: CASRVLAGGPVEQFF.

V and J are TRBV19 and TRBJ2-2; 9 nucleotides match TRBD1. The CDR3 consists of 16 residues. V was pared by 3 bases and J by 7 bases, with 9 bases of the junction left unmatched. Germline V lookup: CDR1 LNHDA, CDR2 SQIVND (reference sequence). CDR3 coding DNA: TGTGCCAGTAGTATTATTGGACAGGGGACGGGCGGGGAGCTGTTTTTT. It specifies CASSIIGQGTGGELFF. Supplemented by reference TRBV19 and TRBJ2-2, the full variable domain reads DGGITQSPKYLFRKEGQNVTLSCEQNLNHDAMYWYRQDPGQGLRLIYYSQIVNDFQKGDIAEGYSVSREKKESFPLTVTSAQKNPTAFYLCASSIIGQGTGGELFFGEGSRLTVL.

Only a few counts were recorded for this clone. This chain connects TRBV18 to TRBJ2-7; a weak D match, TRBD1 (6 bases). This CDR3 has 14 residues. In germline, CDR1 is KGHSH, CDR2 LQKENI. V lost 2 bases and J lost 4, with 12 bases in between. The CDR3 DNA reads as TGTGCCAGCTCACCAACAGGGTTAGGGTACGAGCAGTACTTC. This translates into CASSPTGLGYEQYF. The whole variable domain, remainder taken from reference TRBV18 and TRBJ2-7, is NAGVMQNPRHLVRRRGQEARLRCSPMKGHSHVYWYRQLPEEGLKFMVYLQKENIIDESGMPKERFSAEFPKEGPSILRIQQVVRGDSAAYFCASSPTGLGYEQYFGPGTRLTVT.

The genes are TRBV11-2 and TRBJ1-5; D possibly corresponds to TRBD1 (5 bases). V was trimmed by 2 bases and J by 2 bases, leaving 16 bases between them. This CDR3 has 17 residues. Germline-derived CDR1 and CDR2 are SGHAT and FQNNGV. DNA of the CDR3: TGTGCCAGCAGCTTATCCGGGGCCGGATCTGGCAATCAGCCCCAGCATTTT. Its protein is CASSLSGAGSGNQPQHF.

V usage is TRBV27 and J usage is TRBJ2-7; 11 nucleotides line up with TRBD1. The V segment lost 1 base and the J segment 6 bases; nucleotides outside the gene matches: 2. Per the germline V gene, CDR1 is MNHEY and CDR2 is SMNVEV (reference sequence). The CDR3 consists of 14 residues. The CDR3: CASSLWTGGGEQYF. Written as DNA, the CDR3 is TGTGCCAGCAGTTTATGGACAGGGGGCGGCGAGCAGTACTTC.

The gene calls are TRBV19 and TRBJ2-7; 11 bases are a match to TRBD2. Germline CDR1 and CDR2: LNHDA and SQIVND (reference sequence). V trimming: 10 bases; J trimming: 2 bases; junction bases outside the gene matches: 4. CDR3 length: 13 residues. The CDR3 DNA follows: TGTGCCACCATAGCGGGAGGGACCTACGAGCAGTACTTC. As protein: CATIAGGTYEQYF.

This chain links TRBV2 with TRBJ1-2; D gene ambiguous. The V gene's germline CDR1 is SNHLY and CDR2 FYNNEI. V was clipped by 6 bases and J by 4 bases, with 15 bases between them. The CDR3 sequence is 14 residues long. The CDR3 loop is CASSVGQQPYGYTF. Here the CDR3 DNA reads TGTGCCAGCAGCGTTGGGCAGCAACCCTATGGCTACACCTTC.

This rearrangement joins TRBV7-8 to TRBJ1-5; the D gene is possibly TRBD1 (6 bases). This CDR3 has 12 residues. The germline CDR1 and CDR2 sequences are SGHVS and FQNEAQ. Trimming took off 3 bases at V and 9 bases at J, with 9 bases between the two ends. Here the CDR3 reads CASSLGGGPQHF. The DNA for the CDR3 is TGTGCCAGCAGCTTGGGAGGGGGGCCCCAGCATTTT.

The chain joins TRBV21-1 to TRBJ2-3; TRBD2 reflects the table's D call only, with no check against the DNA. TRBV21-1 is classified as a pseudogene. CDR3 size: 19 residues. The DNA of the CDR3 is TGTGCCAGCAGCCCCCTTAGTGGACTAGCGGGAGGCCGGGGAGATACGCAGTATTTT. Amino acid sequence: CASSPLSGLAGGRGDTQYF.

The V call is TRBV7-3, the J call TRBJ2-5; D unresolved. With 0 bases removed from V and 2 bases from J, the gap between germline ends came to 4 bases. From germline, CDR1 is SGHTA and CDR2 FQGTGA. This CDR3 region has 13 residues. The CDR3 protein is CASSLTTQETQYF. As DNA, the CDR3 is TGTGCCAGCAGCTTAACGACGCAAGAGACCCAGTACTTC.

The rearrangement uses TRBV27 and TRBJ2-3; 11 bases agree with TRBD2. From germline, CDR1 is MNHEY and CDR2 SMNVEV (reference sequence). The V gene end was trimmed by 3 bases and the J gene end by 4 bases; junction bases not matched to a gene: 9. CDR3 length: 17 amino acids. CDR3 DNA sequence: TGTGCCAGCAGTTTGGGGATAGCGGGAGGGGAGGCAGATACGCAGTATTTT. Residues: CASSLGIAGGEADTQYF.

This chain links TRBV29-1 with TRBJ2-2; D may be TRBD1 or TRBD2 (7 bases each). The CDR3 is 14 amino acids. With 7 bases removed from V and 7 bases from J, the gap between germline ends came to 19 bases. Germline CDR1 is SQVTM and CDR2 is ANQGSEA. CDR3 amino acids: CSGTLTGRVGELFF. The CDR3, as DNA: TGCAGCGGGACGTTGACAGGGAGGGTCGGGGAGCTGTTTTTT.

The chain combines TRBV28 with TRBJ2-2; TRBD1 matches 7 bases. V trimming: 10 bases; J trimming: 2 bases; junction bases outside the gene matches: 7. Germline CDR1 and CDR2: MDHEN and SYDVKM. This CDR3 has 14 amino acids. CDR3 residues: CATSGGLNTGELFF. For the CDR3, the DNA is TGTGCCACCTCAGGGGGTTTAAACACCGGGGAGCTGTTTTTT.

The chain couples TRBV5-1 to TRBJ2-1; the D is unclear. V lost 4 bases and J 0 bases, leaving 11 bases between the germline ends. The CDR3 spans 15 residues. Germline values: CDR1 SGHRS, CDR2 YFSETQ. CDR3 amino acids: CASSTDSSSYNEQFF. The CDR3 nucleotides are TGCGCCAGCAGCACTGACTCGAGCTCCTACAATGAGCAGTTCTTC. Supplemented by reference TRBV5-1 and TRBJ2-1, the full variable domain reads KAGVTQTPRYLIKTRGQQVTLSCSPISGHRSVSWYQQTPGQGLQFLFEYFSETQRNKGNFPGRFSGRQFSNSRSEMNVSTLELGDSALYLCASSTDSSSYNEQFFGPGTRLTVL.

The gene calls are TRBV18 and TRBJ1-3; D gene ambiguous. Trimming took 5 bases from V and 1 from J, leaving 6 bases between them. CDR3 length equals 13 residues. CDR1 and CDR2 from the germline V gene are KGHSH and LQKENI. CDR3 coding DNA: TGTGCCAGCTCAACGACATCTGGAAACACCATATATTTT. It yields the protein CASSTTSGNTIYF.

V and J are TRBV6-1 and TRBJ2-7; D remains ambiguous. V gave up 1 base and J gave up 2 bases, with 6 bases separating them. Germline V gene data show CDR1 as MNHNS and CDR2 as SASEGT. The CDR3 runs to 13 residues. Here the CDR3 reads CASSEGGAYEQYF. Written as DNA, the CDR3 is TGTGCCAGCAGTGAAGGTGGGGCCTACGAGCAGTACTTC.

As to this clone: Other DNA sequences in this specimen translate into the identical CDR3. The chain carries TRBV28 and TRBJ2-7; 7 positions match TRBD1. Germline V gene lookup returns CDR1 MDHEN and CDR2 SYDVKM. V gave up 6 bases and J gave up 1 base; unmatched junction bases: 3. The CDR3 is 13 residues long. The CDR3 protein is CASSSGQSYEQYF. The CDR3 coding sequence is TGTGCCAGCAGCTCGGGACAGTCCTACGAGCAGTACTTC.

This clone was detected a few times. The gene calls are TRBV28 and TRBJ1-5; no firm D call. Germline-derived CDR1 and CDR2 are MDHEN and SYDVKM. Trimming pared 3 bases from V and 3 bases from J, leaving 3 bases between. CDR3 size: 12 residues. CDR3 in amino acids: CASSFLNQPQHF. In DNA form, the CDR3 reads TGTGCCAGCAGTTTCCTCAATCAGCCCCAGCATTTT.

CDR3 region: CSANGADEQYF. The CDR3 DNA reads as TGCAGTGCTAACGGGGCGGACGAGCAGTACTTC. The gene calls are TRBV20-1 and TRBJ2-7; perhaps D is TRBD1 or TRBD2 (5 bases each). CDR1 and CDR2 (germline): DFQATT, SNEGSKA (reference sequence). The CDR3 is made up of 11 amino acids. The V end was cut by 4 bases, the J end by 5 bases, with 9 bases between.

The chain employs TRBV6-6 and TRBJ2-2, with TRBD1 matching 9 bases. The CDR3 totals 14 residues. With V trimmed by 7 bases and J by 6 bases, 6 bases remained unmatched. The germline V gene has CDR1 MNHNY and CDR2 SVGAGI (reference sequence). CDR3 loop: CASKGQGFPGELFF. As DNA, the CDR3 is TGTGCCAGCAAGGGACAGGGTTTCCCCGGGGAGCTGTTTTTT.

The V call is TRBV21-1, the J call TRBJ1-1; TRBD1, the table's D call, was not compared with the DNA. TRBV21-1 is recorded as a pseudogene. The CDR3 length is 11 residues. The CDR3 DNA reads TGTGCCAGCAGACCCAGGACTGAAGCTTTCTTT. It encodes CASRPRTEAFF.

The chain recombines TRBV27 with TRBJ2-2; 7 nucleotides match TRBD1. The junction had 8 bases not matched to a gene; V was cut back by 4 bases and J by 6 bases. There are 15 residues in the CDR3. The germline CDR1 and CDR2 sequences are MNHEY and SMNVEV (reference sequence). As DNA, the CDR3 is TGTGCCAGCAGTTACGGGACAGCCCTTTCCGGGGAGCTGTTTTTT. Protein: CASSYGTALSGELFF.

Written as DNA, the CDR3 is TGTGCCAGCAGCCCCGGGACCAGTCCTGTCTACAATGAGCAGTTCTTC. This translates into CASSPGTSPVYNEQFF. This chain joins TRBV7-2 and TRBJ2-1; D is possibly TRBD1 or TRBD2 (5 bases each). The germline CDR1 and CDR2 sequences are SGHTA and FQGNSA. The CDR3 is 16 residues long. V lost 5 bases to trimming and J lost 3 bases, with 17 bases between them.

This chain's CDR3 is CASRGRQETQYF. The CDR3 DNA reads as TGTGCCAGCAGGGGGCGCCAAGAGACCCAGTACTTC. This chain links TRBV7-2 with TRBJ2-5; weak D call: TRBD1 (5 bases). V shed 6 bases and J shed 1 base, with 6 bases lying between them. Germline CDR1 and CDR2: SGHTA and FQGNSA. The CDR3 has 12 amino acids.

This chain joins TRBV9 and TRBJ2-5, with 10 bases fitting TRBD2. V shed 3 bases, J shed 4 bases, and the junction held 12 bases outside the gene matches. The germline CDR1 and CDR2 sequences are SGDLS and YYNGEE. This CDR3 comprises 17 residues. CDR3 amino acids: CASSALAGVNRGETQYF. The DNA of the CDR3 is TGTGCCAGCAGCGCCCTAGCGGGAGTTAATAGAGGAGAGACCCAGTACTTC. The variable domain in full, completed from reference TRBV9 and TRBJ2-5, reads DSGVTQTPKHLITATGQRVTLRCSPRSGDLSVYWYQQSLDQGLQFLIQYYNGEERAKGNILERFSAQQFPDLHSELNLSSLELGDSALYFCASSALAGVNRGETQYFGPGTRLLVL.

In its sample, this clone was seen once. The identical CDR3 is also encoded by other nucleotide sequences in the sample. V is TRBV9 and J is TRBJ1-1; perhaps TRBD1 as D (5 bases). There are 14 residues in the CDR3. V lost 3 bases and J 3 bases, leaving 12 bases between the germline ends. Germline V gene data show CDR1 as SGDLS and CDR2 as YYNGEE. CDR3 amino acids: CASSAGVQYTEAFF. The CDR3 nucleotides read TGTGCCAGCAGCGCGGGGGTCCAGTACACTGAAGCTTTCTTT.